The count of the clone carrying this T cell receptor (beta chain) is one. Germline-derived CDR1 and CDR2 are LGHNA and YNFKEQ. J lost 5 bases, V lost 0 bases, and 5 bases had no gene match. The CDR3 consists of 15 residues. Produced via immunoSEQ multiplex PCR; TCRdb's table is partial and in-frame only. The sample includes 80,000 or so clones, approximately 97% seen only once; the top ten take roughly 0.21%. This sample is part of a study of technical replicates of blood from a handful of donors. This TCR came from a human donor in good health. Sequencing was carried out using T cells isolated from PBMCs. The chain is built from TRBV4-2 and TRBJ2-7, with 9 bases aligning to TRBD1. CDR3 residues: CASSQETGGIDEQYF. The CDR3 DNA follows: TGTGCCAGCAGCCAAGAGACAGGGGGGATCGACGAGCAGTACTTC.